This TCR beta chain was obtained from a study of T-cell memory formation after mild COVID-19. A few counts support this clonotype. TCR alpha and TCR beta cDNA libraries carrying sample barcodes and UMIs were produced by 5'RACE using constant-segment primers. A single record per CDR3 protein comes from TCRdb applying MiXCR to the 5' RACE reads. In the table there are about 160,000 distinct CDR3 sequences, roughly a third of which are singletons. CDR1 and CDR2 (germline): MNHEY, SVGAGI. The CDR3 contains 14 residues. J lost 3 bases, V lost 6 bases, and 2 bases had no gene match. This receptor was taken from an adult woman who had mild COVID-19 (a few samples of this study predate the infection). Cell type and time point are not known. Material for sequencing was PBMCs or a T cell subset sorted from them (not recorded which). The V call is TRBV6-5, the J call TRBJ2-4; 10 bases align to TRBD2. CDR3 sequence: CASSGLADKNIQYF. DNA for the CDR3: TGTGCCAGCAGCGGACTAGCGGACAAAAACATTCAGTACTTC.